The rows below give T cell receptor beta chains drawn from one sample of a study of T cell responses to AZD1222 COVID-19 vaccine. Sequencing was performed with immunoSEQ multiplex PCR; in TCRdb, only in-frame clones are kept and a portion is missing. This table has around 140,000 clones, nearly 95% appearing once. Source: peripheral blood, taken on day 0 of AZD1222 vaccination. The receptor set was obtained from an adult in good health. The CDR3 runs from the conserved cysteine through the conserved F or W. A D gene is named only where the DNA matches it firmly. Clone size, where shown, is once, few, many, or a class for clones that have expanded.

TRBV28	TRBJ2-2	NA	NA	TGTGCCAGCAGTTTCGACCCCGATGGCGGGGAGCTGTTTTTT	CASSFDPDGGELFF
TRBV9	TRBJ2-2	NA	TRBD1	TGTGCCAGCAGCGTAGTGGGACAGGACACCGGGGAGCTGTTTTTT	CASSVVGQDTGELFF
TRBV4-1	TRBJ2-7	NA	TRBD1	TGCGCCAGCAGCCCGGGCGGCACAGGGGCGCCAATACAGGTGTACTTC	CASSPGGTGAPIQVYF
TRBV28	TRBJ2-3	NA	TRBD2	TGTGCCAGCAGCTCGAGCGGGGGCTCAGATACGCAGTATTTT	CASSSSGGSDTQYF
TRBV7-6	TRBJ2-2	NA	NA	TGTGCCAGCAGCTTTTCGACGGTGGTAGGGGAGCTGTTTTTT	CASSFSTVVGELFF
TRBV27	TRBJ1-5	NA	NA	TGTGCCAGCAGTTTAAGCGGGTTTGACAATCAGCCCCAGCATTTT	CASSLSGFDNQPQHF
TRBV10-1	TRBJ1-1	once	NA	TGCGCCAGCAGTGGTCTCAGAAACACTGAAGCTTTCTTT	CASSGLRNTEAFF
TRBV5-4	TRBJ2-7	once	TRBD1	TGTGCCAGCAGCTCCGGACAGGGTCGCGCCGAGCAGTACTTC	CASSSGQGRAEQYF
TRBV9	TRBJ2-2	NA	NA	TGTGCCAGCAGCGGGCTGAGTCAGGGAGAGGGGAACACCGGGGAGCTGTTTTTT	CASSGLSQGEGNTGELFF
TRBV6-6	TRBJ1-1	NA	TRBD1	TGTGCCAGCAGTTTAGGTCCCACAGGGGTGAGGACTGAAGCTTTCTTT	CASSLGPTGVRTEAFF
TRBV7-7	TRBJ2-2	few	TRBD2	TGTGCTAGCAGCTTAGATGCGCTAGCGGTGTTGGCCGGGGAGCTGTTTTTT	CASSLDALAVLAGELFF
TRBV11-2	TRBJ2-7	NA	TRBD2	TGTGCTAGCAGCATTCCGGGACTAGCACGGCAGTACTTC	CASSIPGLARQYF
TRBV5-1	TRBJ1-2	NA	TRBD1	TGCGCCAGCAGCTTGGGGGACAGATATGGCTACACCTTC	CASSLGDRYGYTF
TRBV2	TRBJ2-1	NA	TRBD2	TGTGCCAGCAGGGCGGGACTAGCGGACTACAATGAGCAGTTCTTC	CASRAGLADYNEQFF
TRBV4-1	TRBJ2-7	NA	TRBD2	TGCGCCAGCAGCCGGACTAGCGGGGCATCCTCCTACGAGCAGTACTTC	CASSRTSGASSYEQYF
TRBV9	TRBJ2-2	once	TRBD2	TGTGCCAGCAGCGTAGGCGGCGGGAGTGGCCTAGGCACCGGGGAGCTGTTTTTT	CASSVGGGSGLGTGELFF
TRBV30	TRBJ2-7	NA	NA	TGTGCCTGGAGTACAGGACCTTCCTACGAGCAGTACTTC	CAWSTGPSYEQYF
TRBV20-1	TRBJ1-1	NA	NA	TGCAGTGCTATTTGGACAGCAGAAGCTTTCTTT	CSAIWTAEAFF
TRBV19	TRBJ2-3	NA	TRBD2	TGTGCCAGTAGTGTCAGGCTAGCGGGGGGTTACACAGATACGCAGTATTTT	CASSVRLAGGYTDTQYF
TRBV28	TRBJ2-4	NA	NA	TGTGCCAGCAGGAGGGATGTCTCTACGGATTTAGCCAAAAACATTCAGTACTTC	CASRRDVSTDLAKNIQYF
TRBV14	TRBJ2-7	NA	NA	TGTGCCAGCAGCCAAGTCCCGGAGGGCGAGCAGTACTTC	CASSQVPEGEQYF
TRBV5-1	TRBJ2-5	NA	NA	TGCGCCAGCAGCCCCTCCCGGATCGGCAGGACCCTCCAAGAGACCCAGTACTTC	CASSPSRIGRTLQETQYF
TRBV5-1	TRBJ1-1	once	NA	TGCGCCAGCAGCTTGGACAGGAGGAACACTGAAGCTTTCTTT	CASSLDRRNTEAFF
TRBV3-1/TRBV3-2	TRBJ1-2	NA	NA	TGTGCCAGCAGCCAAGATCTACAGCAGCTTTGGGGCTACACCTTC	CASSQDLQQLWGYTF
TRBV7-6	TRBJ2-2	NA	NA	TGTGCCAGCAGCTTAGGGGGAAACACCGGGGAGCTGTTTTTT	CASSLGGNTGELFF
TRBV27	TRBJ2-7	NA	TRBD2	TGTGCCAGCAGTTTAACGACTAGCGGGGCCTACGAGCAGTACTTC	CASSLTTSGAYEQYF
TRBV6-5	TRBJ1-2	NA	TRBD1	TGTGCCAGCAGTTGGGACAGGGCTAGAGGCTACACCTTC	CASSWDRARGYTF
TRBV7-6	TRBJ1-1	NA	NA	TGTGCCAGCATGGCGGGGCTGGGCACTGAAGCTTTCTTT	CASMAGLGTEAFF
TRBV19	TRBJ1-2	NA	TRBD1	TGTGCCAGTAGGAGCGCACAGGGGCTATCGGCCTATGGCTACACCTTC	CASRSAQGLSAYGYTF
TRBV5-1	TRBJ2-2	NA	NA	TGCGCCAGCAGCTTGGATACGGGGGAGCTGTTTTTT	CASSLDTGELFF
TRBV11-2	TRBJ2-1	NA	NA	TGTGCCAGCAGCTTAAGACTACCGAAGGTTGGCAATGAGCAGTTCTTC	CASSLRLPKVGNEQFF
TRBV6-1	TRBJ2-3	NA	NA	TGTGCCAGCAGTGAGGGGGTTGGGGGCGCATTGGAAGATACGCAGTATTTT	CASSEGVGGALEDTQYF
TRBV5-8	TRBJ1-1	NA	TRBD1	TGTGCCAGCAGCTCATCCCAGGGGGCCGCTGAAGCTTTCTTT	CASSSSQGAAEAFF